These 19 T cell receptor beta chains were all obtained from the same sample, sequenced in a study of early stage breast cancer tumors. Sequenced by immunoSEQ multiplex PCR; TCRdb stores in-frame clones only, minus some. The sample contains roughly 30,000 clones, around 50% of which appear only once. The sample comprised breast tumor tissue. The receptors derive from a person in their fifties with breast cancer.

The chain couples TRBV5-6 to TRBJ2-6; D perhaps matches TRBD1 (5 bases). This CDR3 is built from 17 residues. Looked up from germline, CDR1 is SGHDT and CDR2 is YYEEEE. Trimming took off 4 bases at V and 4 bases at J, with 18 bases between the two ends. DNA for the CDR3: TGTGCCAGCAGCCCTACGGACATCTTAGAGGGGGCCAACGTCCTGACTTTC. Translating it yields CASSPTDILEGANVLTF.

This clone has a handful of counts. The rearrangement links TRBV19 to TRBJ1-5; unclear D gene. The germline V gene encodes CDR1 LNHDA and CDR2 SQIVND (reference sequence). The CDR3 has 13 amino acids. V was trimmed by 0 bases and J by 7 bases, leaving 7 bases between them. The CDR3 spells CASSIDRKQPQHF. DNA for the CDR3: TGTGCCAGTAGTATAGATCGGAAGCAGCCCCAGCATTTT.

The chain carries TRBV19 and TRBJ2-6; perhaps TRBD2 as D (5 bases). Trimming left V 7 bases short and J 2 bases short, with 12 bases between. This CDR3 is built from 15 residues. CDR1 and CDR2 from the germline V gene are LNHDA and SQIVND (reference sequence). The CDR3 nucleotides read TGTGCCAGTACCCCCCCGGGGACTGGGGCCAACGTCCTGACTTTC. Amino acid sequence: CASTPPGTGANVLTF.

CDR3 protein: CASSEQGTVSYEQYF. For the CDR3, the DNA is TGTGCCAGCAGTGAACAGGGGACGGTCTCCTACGAGCAGTACTTC. The chain links TRBV6-1 to TRBJ2-7; TRBD1 might be the D (6 bases). Germline CDR1 MNHNS, CDR2 SASEGT. The CDR3 is 15 residues long. Trimming pared 2 bases from V and 0 bases from J, leaving 11 bases between.

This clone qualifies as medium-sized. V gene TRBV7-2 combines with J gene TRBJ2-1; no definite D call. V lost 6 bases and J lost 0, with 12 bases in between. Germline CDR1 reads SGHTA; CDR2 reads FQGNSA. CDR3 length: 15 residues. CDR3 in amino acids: CASSPIQSSYNEQFF. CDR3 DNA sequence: TGTGCCAGCAGTCCGATCCAGAGCTCCTACAATGAGCAGTTCTTC.

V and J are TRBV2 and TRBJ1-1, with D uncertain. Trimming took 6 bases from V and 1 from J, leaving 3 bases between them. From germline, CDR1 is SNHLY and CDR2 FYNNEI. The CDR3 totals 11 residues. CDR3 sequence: CASRPNTEAFF. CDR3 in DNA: TGTGCCAGCAGACCGAACACTGAAGCTTTCTTT.

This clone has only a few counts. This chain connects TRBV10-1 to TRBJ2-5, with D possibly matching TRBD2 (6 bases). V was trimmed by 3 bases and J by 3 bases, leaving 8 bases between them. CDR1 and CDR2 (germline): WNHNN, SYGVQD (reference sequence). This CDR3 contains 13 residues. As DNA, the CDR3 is TGCGCCAGCAGTGACCCGGGAGAAGAGACCCAGTACTTC. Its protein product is CASSDPGEETQYF.

For the CDR3, the DNA is TGTGCCAGCAGCCCGACAGTTAACTATGGCTACACCTTC. Encoded protein: CASSPTVNYGYTF. This chain uses TRBV6-5 with TRBJ1-2; the D gene is possibly TRBD1 (5 bases). The germline gives CDR1 MNHEY, CDR2 SVGAGI. The CDR3 spans 13 residues. Trimming took 6 bases from V and 1 from J, leaving 9 bases between them.

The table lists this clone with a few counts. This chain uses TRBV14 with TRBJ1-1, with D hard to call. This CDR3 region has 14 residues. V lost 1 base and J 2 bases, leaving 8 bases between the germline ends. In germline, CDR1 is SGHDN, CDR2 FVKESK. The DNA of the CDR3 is TGTGCCAGCAGCCAAGGGCACGCTAACACTGAAGCTTTCTTT. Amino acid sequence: CASSQGHANTEAFF.

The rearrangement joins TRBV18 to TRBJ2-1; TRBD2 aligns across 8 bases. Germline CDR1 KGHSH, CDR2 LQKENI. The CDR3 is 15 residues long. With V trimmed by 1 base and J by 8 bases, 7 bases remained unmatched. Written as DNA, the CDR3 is TGTGCCAGCTCACCACAAGCGGGAGTTTTCGATGAGCAGTTCTTC. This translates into CASSPQAGVFDEQFF. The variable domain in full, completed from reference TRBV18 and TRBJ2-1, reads NAGVMQNPRHLVRRRGQEARLRCSPMKGHSHVYWYRQLPEEGLKFMVYLQKENIIDESGMPKERFSAEFPKEGPSILRIQQVVRGDSAAYFCASSPQAGVFDEQFFGPGTRLTVL.

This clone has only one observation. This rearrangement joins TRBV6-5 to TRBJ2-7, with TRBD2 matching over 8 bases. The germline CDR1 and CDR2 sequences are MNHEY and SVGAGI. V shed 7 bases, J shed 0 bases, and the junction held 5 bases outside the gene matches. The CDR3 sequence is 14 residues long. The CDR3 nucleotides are TGTGCCAGCAAGTCTAGCGGGCTCTCCTACGAGCAGTACTTC. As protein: CASKSSGLSYEQYF.

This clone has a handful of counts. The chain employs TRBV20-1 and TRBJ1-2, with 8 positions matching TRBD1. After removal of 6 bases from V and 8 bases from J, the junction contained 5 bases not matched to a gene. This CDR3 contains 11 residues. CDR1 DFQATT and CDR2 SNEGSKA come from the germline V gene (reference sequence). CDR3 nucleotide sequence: TGCAGTGCGAGTGACAGGGGAGGCTACACCTTC. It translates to CSASDRGGYTF.

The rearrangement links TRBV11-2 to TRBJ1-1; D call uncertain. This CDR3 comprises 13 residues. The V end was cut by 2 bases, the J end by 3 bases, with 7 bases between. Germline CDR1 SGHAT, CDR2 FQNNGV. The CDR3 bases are TGTGCCAGCAGCTTATCGGGTGACACTGAAGCTTTCTTT. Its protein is CASSLSGDTEAFF.

CDR3 residues: CASSEAWGIGGNTIYF. The CDR3 bases are TGTGCCAGCAGTGAAGCGTGGGGGATAGGCGGAAACACCATATATTTT. The chain is built from TRBV6-1 and TRBJ1-3, with D perhaps TRBD1 (5 bases). Germline-derived CDR1 and CDR2 are MNHNS and SASEGT. V lost 0 bases and J 4 bases, leaving 13 bases between the germline ends. The length of the CDR3 is 16 residues.

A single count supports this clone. The CDR3 DNA follows: TGTGCCAGCAGTGAAAAGGGGGCGGCCAAAAACATTCAGTACTTC. This gives the protein CASSEKGAAKNIQYF. The chain employs TRBV2 and TRBJ2-4; 7 bases align to TRBD1. V trimming: 2 bases; J trimming: 1 base; junction bases outside the gene matches: 2. Per the germline V gene, CDR1 is SNHLY and CDR2 is FYNNEI. The CDR3 loop spans 15 amino acids.

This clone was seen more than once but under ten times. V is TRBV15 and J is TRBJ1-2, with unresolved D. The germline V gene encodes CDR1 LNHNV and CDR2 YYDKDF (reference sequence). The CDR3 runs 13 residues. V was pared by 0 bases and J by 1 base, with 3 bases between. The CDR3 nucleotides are TGTGCCACCAGCAGAGATCGTAACTATGGCTACACCTTC. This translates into CATSRDRNYGYTF.

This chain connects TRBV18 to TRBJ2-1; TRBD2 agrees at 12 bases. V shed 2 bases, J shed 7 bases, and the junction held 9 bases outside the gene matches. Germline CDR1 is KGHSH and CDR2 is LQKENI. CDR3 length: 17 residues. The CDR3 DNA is TGTGCCAGCTCACCATTAGATCTAGCGGGAGGGCGGAATGAGCAGTTCTTC. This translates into CASSPLDLAGGRNEQFF.

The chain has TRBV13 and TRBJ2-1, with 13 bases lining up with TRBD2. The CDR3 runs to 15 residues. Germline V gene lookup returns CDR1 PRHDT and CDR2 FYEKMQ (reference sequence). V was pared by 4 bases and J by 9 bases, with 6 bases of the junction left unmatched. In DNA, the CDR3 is TGTGCCAGCAGCTCCGGACTAGCGGGAGAGGGTGAGCAGTTCTTC. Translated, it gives CASSSGLAGEGEQFF.

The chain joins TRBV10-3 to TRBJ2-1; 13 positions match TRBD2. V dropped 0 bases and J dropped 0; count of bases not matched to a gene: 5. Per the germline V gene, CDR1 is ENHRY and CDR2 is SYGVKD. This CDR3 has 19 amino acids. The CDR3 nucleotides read TGTGCCATCAGTGAGTCCGGACTAGCGGGAGCCGGCTCCTACAATGAGCAGTTCTTC. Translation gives CAISESGLAGAGSYNEQFF.